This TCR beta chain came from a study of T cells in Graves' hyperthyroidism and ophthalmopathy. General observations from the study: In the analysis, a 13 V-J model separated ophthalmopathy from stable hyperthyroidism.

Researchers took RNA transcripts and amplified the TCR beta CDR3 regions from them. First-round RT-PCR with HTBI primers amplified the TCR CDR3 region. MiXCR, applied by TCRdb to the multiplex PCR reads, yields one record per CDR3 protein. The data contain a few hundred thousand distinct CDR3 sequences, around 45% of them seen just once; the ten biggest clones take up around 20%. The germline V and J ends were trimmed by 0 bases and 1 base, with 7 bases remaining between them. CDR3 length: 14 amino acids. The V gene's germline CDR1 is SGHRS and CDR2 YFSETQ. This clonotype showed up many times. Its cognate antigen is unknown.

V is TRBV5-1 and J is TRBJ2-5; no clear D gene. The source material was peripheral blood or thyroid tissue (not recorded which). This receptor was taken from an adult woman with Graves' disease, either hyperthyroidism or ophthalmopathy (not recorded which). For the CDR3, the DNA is TGCGCCAGCAGCTTGGGAACAATCCAAGAGACCCAGTACTTC. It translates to CASSLGTIQETQYF.